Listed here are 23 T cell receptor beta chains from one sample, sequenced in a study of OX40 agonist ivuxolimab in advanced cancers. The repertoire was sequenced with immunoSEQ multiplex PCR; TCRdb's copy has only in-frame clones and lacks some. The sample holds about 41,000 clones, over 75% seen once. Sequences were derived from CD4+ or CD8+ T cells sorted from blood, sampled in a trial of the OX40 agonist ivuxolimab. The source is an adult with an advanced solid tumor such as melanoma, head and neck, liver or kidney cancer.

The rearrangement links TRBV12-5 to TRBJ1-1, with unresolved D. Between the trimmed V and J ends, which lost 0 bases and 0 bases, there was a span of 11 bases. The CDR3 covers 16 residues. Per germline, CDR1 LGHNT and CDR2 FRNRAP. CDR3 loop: CASGLVVGPMNTEAFF. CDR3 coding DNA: TGTGCTAGTGGTTTGGTAGTAGGGCCTATGAACACTGAAGCTTTCTTT.

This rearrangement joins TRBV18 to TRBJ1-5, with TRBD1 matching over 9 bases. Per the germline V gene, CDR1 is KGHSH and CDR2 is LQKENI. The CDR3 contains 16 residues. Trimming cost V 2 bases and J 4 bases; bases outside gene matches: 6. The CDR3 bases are TGTGCCAGCTCACCAATGGGACAGGGTAGTAATCAGCCCCAGCATTTT. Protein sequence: CASSPMGQGSNQPQHF.

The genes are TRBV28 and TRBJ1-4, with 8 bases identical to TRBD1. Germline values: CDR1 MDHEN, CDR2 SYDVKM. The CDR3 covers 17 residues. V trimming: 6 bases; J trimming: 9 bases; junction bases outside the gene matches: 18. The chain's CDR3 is CASSGTGASHRGKKLFF. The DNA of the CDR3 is TGTGCCAGCAGCGGGACAGGAGCCTCTCATAGGGGTAAAAAACTGTTTTTT.

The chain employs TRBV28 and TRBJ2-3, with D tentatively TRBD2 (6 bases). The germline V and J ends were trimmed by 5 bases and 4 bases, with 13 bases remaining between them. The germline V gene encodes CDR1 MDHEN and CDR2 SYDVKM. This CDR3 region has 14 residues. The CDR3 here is CASSPGLQSDTQYF. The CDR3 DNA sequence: TGTGCCAGCAGTCCGGGACTCCAATCAGATACGCAGTATTTT. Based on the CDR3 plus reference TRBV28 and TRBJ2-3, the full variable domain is DVKVTQSSRYLVKRTGEKVFLECVQDMDHENMFWYRQDPGLGLRLIYFSYDVKMKEKGDIPEGYSVSREKKERFSLILESASTNQTSMYLCASSPGLQSDTQYFGPGTRLTVL.

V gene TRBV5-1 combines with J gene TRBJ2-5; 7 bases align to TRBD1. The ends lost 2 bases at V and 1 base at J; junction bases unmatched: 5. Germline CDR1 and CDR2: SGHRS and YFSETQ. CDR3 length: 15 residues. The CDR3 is CASSLLQGIQETQYF. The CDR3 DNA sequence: TGCGCCAGCAGCTTACTACAGGGGATCCAAGAGACCCAGTACTTC.

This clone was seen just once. The DNA of the CDR3 is TGTGCCAGCAGCTCCCATGGTGGCGGGAAGGCGCAGTATTTT. Its translation is CASSSHGGGKAQYF. The chain recombines TRBV7-3 with TRBJ2-3; D is perhaps TRBD2 (6 bases). Deletions cut 4 bases from V and 10 bases from J, with 18 bases between. Germline CDR1 is SGHTA and CDR2 is FQGTGA. The CDR3 has 14 amino acids.

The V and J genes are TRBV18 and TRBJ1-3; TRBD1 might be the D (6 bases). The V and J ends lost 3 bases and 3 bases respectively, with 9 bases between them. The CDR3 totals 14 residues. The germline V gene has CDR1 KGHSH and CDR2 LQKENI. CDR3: CASSPGTIGNTIYF. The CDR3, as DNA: TGTGCCAGCTCACCCGGGACAATTGGAAACACCATATATTTT.

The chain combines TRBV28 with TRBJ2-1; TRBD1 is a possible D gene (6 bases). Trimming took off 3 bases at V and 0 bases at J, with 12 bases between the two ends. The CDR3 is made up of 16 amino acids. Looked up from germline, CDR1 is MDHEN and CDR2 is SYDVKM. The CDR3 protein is CASSLDSPSSYNEQFF. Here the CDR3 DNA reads TGTGCCAGCAGTTTGGACAGCCCTAGCTCCTACAATGAGCAGTTCTTC.

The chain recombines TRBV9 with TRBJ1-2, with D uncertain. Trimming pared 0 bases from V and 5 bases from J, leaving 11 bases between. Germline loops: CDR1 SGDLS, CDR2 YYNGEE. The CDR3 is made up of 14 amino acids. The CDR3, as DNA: TGTGCCAGCAGCGTAGCGGAGGTATCATATGGCTACACCTTC. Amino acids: CASSVAEVSYGYTF.

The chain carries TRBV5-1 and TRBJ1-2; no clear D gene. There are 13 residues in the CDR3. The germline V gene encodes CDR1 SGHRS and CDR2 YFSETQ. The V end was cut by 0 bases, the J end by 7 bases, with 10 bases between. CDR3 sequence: CASSLDTGSGYTF. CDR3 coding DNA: TGCGCCAGCAGCTTGGACACCGGGAGTGGCTACACCTTC.

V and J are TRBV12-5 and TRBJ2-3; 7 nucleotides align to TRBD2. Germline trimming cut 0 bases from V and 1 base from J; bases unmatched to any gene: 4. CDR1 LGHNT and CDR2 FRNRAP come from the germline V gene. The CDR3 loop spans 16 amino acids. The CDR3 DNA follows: TGTGCTAGTGGTTTGGTACCGGGGAGGGGCACAGATACGCAGTATTTT. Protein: CASGLVPGRGTDTQYF.

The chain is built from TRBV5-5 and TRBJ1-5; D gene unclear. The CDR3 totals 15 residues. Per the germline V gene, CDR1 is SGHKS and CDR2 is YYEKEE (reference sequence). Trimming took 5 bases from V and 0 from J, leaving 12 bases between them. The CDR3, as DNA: TGTGCCAGCAGATCCAGGCATTATAGCAATCAGCCCCAGCATTTT. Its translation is CASRSRHYSNQPQHF.

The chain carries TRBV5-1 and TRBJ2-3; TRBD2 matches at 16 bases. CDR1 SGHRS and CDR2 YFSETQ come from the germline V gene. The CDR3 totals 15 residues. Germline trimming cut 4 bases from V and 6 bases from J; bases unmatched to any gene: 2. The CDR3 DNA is TGCGCCAGCAGCCCGGGACTAGCGGGAGGGGATACGCAGTATTTT. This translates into CASSPGLAGGDTQYF.

CDR3 protein: CASSYSNGGGTEAFF. DNA for the CDR3: TGTGCCAGCAGTTACTCGAACGGAGGGGGCACTGAAGCTTTCTTT. V usage is TRBV6-5 and J usage is TRBJ1-1; D is perhaps TRBD1 (6 bases). Germline V lookup: CDR1 MNHEY, CDR2 SVGAGI. V shed 0 bases and J shed 4 bases, with 12 bases lying between them. The CDR3 spans 15 residues.

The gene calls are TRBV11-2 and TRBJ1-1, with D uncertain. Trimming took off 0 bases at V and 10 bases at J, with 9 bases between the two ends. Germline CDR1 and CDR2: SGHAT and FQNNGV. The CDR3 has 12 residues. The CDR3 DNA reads TGTGCCAGCAGCTTAGAGGTGGCAGTAGCTTTCTTT. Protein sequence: CASSLEVAVAFF.

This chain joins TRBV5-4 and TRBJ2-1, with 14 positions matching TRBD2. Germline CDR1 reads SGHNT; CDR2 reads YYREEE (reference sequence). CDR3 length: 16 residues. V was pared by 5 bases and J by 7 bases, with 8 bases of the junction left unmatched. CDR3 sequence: CASSPAGTSGRNEQFF. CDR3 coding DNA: TGTGCCAGCAGTCCGGCCGGGACTAGCGGGAGAAATGAGCAGTTCTTC.

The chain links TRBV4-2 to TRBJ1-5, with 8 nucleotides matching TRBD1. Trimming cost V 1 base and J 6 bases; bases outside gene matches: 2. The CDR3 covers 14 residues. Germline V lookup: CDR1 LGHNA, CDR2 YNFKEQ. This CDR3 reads CASSQGQGLQPQHF. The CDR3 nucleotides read TGTGCCAGCAGCCAAGGACAGGGGCTTCAGCCCCAGCATTTT.

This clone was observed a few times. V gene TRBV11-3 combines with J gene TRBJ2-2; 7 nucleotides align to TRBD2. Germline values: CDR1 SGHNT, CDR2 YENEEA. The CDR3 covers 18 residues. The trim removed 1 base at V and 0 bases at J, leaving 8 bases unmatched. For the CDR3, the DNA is TGTGCCAGCAGCTTAGGAGCGGGAAACTACGCGAACACCGGGGAGCTGTTTTTT. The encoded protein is CASSLGAGNYANTGELFF.

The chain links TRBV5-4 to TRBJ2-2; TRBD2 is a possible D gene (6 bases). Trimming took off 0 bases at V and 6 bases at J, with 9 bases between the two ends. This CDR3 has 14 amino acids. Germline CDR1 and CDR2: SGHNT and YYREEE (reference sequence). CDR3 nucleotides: TGTGCCAGCAGCTTGGCGGGGGACGCCGGGGAGCTGTTTTTT. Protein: CASSLAGDAGELFF.

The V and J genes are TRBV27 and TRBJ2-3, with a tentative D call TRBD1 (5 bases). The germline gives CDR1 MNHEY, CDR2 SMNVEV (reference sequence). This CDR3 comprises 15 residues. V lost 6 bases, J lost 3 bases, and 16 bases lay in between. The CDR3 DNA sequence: TGTGCCAGCAGGCAGGGCAAGTTCTTTACAGATACGCAGTATTTT. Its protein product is CASRQGKFFTDTQYF.

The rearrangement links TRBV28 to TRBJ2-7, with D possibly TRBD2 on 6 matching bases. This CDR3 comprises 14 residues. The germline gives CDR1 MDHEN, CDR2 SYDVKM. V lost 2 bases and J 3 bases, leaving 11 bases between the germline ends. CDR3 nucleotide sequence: TGTGCCAGCAGTTTAGGTGGGAGGATCTACGAGCAGTACTTC. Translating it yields CASSLGGRIYEQYF.

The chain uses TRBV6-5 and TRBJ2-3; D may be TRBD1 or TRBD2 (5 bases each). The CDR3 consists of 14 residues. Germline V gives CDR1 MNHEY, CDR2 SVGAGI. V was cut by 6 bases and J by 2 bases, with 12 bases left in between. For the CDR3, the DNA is TGTGCCAGCAGCCCGGGACGGATCACAGATACGCAGTATTTT. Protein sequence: CASSPGRITDTQYF.

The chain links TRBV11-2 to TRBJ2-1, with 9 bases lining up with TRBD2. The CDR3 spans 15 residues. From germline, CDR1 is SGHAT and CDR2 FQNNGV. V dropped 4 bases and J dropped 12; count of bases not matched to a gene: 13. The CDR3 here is CASSSQTSGLIGQFF. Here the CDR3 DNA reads TGTGCCAGCAGCTCGCAGACTAGCGGTTTGATTGGGCAGTTCTTC. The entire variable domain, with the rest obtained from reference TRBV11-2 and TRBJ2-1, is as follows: EAGVAQSPRYKIIEKRQSVAFWCNPISGHATLYWYQQILGQGPKLLIQFQNNGVVDDSQLPKDRFSAERLKGVDSTLKIQPAKLEDSAVYLCASSSQTSGLIGQFFGPGTRLTVL.